This TCR beta chain stems from a study of blood T cells in healthy people across ages. The study's findings and limits: Age brought a roughly linear fall in TCR beta diversity measured per million T cells. Aged donors had fewer naive CD4+ cells and lower diversity than long-lived donors.

Donor samples were obtained from healthy Caucasian individuals from Russia, aged about 6 to 100. Each sample provided at least 6 micrograms of extracted total RNA. With a J-beta primer mix and a sample-barcoded 5' primer, a second PCR ran 7 to 11 cycles. TCRdb fed the 5' RACE reads into MiXCR, producing one record per CDR3 protein. The table includes about 1.4 million distinct CDR3 sequences, approximately 59% detected once. About this clonotype: The antigen is not known.

The TCR originated in a man between 18 and 29 years old in good health. Sequencing used blood.

CDR3 loop: CASTEGRPEAFF. The CDR3 nucleotides are TGTGCCAGCACCGAGGGACGGCCCGAGGCTTTCTTT. The V call is TRBV7-9, the J call TRBJ1-1; tentatively, D is TRBD1 (5 bases). Germline V gene data show CDR1 as SEHNR and CDR2 as FQNEAQ (reference sequence). Deletions cut 7 bases from V and 11 bases from J, with 17 bases between. The CDR3 totals 12 residues.